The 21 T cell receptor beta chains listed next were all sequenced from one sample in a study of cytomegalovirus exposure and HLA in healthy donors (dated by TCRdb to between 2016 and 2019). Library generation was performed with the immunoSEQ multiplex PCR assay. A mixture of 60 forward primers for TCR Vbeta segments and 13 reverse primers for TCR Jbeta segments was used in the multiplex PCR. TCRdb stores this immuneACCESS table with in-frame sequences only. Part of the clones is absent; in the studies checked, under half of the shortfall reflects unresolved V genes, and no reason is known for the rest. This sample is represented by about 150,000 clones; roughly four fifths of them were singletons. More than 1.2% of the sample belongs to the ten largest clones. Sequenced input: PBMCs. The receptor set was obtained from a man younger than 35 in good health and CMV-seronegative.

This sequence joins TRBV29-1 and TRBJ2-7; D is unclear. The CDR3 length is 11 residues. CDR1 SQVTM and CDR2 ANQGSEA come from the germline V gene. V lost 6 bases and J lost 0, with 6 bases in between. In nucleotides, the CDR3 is TGCAGCGTCATCTACTCCTACGAGCAGTACTTC. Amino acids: CSVIYSYEQYF.

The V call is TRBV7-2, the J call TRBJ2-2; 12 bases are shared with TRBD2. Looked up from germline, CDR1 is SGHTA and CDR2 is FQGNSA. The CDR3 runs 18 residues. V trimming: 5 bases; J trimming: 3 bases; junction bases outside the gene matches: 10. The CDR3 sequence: CASSLRLAGEGYTGELFF. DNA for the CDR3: TGTGCCAGCAGCCTAAGACTAGCGGGAGAGGGGTACACCGGGGAGCTGTTTTTT. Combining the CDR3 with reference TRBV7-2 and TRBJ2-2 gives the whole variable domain GAGVSQSPSNKVTEKGKDVELRCDPISGHTALYWYRQSLGQGLEFLIYFQGNSAPDKSGLPSDRFSAERTGGSVSTLTIQRTQQEDSAVYLCASSLRLAGEGYTGELFFGEGSRLTVL.

For the CDR3, the DNA is TGTGCCAGTAGTATACGGGGACACATCCACGAGCAGTACTTC. This translates into CASSIRGHIHEQYF. The chain links TRBV19 to TRBJ2-7; weak D call: TRBD1 (6 bases). CDR1 and CDR2 from the germline V gene are LNHDA and SQIVND (reference sequence). The CDR3 is 14 amino acids. Trimming removed 2 bases at V and 5 bases at J, with 13 bases between.

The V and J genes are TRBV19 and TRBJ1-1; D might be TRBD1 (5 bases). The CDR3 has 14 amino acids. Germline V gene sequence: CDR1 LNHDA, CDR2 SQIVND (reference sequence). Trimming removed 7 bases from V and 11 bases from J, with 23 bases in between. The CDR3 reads CASNPPTARYAAFF. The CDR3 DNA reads TGTGCCAGTAACCCTCCGACAGCCCGGTATGCGGCTTTCTTT.

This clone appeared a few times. The CDR3 DNA sequence: TGTGCCAGCAGTGAGGGGGGGGAGAACACTGAAGCTTTCTTT. Translated, it gives CASSEGGENTEAFF. The chain has TRBV6-1 and TRBJ1-1, with a weak D call TRBD1 (5 bases). This CDR3 spans 14 amino acids. V lost 3 bases and J lost 1, with 9 bases in between. Germline V lookup: CDR1 MNHNS, CDR2 SASEGT.

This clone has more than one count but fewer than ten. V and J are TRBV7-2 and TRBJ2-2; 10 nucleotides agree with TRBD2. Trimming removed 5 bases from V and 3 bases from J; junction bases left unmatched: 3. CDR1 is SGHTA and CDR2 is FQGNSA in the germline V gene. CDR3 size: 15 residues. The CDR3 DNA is TGTGCCAGCAGCGCCCTAGCGGGAGACACCGGGGAGCTGTTTTTT. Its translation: CASSALAGDTGELFF.

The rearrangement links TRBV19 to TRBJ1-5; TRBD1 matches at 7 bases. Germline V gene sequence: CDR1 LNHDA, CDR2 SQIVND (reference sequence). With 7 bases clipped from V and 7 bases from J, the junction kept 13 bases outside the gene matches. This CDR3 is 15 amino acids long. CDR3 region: CASTRRDSSGQPQHF. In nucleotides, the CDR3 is TGTGCCAGTACTCGTAGGGACAGTTCGGGACAGCCCCAGCATTTT.

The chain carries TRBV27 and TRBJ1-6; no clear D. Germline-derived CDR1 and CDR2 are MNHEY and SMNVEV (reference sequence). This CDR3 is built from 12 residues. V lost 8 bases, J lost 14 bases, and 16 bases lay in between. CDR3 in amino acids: CASSQVGMTLHF. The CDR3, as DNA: TGTGCCAGCTCCCAAGTCGGGATGACCCTCCACTTT.

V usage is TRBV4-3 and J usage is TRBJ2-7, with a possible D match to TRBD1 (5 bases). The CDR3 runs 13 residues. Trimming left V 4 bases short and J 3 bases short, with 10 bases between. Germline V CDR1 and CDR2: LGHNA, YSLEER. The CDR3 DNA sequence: TGCGCCAGCAGCCCCGACAGAGACTACGAGCAGTACTTC. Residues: CASSPDRDYEQYF.

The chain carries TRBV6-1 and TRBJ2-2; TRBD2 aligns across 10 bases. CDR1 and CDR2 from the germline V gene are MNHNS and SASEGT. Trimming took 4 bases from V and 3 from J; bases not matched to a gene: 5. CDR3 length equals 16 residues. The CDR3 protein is CASSALAGDDTGELFF. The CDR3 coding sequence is TGTGCCAGCAGTGCGCTAGCGGGAGACGACACCGGGGAGCTGTTTTTT.

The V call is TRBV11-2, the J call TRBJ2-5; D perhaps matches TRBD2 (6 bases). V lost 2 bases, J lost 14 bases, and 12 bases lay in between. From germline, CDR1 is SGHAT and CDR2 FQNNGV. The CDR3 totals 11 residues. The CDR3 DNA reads TGTGCCAGCAGCTTACGGCGCGGGACCTACTTC. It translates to CASSLRRGTYF.

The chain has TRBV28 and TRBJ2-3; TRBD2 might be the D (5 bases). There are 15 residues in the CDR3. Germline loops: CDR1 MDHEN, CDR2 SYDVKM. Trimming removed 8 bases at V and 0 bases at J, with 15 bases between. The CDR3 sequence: CASSAGGPSTDTQYF. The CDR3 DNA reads TGTGCCAGCTCGGCGGGTGGGCCTAGCACAGATACGCAGTATTTT.

The CDR3 spells CASSPRDGGRANEQFF. The CDR3 bases are TGTGCCAGCAGCCCTAGAGACGGCGGGAGGGCCAATGAGCAGTTCTTC. V usage is TRBV7-9 and J usage is TRBJ2-1; 9 positions agree with TRBD2. The length of the CDR3 is 16 residues. Looked up from germline, CDR1 is SEHNR and CDR2 is FQNEAQ (reference sequence). Trimming took 5 bases from V and 6 from J; bases not matched to a gene: 11.

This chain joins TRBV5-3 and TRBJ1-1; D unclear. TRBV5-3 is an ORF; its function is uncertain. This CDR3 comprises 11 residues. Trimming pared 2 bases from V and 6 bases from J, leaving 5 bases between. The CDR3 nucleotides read TGTGCCAGAAGCTTCGGGGCTGAAGCTTTCTTT. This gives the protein CARSFGAEAFF.

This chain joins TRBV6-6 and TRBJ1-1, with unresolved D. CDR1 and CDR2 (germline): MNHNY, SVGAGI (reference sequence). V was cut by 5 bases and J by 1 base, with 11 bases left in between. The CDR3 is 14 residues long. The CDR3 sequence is CASSIENPNTEAFF. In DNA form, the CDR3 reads TGTGCCAGCAGTATAGAGAACCCGAACACTGAAGCTTTCTTT.

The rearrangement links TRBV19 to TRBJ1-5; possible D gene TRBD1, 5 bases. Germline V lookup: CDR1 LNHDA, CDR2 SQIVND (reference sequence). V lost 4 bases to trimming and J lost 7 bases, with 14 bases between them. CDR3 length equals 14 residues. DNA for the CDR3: TGTGCCAGTAGTACCTCGGACATTTCGCAGCCCCAGCATTTT. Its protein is CASSTSDISQPQHF.

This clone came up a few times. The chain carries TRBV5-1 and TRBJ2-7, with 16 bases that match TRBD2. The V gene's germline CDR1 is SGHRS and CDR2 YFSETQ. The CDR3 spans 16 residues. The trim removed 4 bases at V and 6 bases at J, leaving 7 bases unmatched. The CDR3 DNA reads TGCGCCAGCAGCACGGGACTAGCGGGAGGGCCTGGCGAGCAGTACTTC. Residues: CASSTGLAGGPGEQYF. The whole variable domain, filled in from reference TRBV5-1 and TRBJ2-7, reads KAGVTQTPRYLIKTRGQQVTLSCSPISGHRSVSWYQQTPGQGLQFLFEYFSETQRNKGNFPGRFSGRQFSNSRSEMNVSTLELGDSALYLCASSTGLAGGPGEQYFGPGTRLTVT.

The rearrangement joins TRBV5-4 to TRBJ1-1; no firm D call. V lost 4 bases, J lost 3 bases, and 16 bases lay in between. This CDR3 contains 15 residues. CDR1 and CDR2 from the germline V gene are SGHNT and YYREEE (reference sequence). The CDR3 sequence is CASSTREWVDTEAFF. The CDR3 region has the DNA TGTGCCAGCAGCACGAGGGAATGGGTGGACACTGAAGCTTTCTTT.

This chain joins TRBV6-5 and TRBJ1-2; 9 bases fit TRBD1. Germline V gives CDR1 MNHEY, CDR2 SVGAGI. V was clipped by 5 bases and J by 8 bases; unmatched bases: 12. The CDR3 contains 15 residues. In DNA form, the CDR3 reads TGTGCCAGCAGTCCCTTAGGGACAGGGTCGGCAGGCTACACCTTC. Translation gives CASSPLGTGSAGYTF.

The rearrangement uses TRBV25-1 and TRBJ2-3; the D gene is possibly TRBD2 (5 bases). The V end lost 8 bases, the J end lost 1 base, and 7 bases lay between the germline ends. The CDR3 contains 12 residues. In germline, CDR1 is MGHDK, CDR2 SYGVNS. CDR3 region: CASAEGTDTQYF. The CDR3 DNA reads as TGTGCCAGCGCGGAGGGCACAGATACGCAGTATTTT. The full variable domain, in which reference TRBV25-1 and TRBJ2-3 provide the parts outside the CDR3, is EADIYQTPRYLVIGTGKKITLECSQTMGHDKMYWYQQDPGMELHLIHYSYGVNSTEKGDLSSESTVSRIRTEHFPLTLESARPSHTSQYLCASAEGTDTQYFGPGTRLTVL.

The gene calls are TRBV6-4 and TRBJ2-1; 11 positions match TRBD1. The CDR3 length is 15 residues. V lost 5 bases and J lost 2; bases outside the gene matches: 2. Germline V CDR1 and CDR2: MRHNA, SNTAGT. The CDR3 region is CASSPGQGAYNEQFF. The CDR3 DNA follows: TGTGCCAGCAGTCCGGGACAGGGGGCCTACAATGAGCAGTTCTTC.